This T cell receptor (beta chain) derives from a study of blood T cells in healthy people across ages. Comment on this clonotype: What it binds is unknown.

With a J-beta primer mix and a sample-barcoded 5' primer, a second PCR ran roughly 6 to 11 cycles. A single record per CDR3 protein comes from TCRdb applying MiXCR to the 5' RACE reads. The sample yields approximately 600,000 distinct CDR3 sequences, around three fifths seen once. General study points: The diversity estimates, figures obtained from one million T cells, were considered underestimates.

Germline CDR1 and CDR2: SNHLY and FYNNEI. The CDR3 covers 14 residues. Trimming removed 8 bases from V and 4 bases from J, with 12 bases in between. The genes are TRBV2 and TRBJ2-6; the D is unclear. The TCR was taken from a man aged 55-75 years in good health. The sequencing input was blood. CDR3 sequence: CASQARRGANVLTF. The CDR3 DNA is TGTGCCAGCCAGGCAAGACGGGGGGCCAACGTCCTGACTTTC.